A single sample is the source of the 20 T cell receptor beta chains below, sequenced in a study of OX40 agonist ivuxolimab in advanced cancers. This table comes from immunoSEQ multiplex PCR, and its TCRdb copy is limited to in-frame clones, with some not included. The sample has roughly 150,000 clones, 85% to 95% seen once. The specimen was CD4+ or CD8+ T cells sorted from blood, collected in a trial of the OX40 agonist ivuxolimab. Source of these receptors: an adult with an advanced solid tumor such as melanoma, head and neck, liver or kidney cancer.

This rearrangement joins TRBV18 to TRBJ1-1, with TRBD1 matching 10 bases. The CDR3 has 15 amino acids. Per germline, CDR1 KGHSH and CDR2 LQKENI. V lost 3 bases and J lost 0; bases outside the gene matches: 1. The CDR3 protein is CASSPGTGVNTEAFF. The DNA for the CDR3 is TGTGCCAGCTCACCCGGGACAGGGGTGAACACTGAAGCTTTCTTT.

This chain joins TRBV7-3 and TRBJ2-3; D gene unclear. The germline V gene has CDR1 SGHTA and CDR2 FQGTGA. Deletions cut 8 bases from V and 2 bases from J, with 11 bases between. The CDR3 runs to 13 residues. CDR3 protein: CASAAGYTDTQYF. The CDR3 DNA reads TGTGCCAGCGCAGCTGGATACACAGATACGCAGTATTTT.

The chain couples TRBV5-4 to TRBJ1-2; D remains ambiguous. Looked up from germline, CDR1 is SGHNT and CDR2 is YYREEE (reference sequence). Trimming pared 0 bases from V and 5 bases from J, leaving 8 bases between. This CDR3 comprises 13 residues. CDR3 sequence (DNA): TGTGCCAGCAGCTTGGCCGGAGGATATGGCTACACCTTC. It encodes CASSLAGGYGYTF.

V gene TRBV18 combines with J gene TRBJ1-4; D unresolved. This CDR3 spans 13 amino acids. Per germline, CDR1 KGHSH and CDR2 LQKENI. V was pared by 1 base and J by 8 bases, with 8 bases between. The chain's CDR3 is CASSPRADEKLFF. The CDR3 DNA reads TGTGCCAGCTCACCACGGGCAGACGAAAAACTGTTTTTT. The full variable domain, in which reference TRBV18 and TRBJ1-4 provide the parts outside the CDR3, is NAGVMQNPRHLVRRRGQEARLRCSPMKGHSHVYWYRQLPEEGLKFMVYLQKENIIDESGMPKERFSAEFPKEGPSILRIQQVVRGDSAAYFCASSPRADEKLFFGSGTQLSVL.

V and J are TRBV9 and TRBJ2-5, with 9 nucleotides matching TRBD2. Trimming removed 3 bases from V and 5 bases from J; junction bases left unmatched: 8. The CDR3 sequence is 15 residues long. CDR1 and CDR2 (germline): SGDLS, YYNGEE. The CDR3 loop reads CASSAIAGVGETQYF. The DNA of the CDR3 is TGTGCCAGCAGCGCCATAGCGGGGGTGGGGGAGACCCAGTACTTC.

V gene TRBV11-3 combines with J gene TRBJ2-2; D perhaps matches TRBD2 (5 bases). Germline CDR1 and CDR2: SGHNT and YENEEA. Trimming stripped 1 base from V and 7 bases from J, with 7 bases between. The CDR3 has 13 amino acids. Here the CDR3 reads CASSLGGNGELFF. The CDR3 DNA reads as TGTGCCAGCAGCTTAGGAGGGAACGGGGAGCTGTTTTTT.

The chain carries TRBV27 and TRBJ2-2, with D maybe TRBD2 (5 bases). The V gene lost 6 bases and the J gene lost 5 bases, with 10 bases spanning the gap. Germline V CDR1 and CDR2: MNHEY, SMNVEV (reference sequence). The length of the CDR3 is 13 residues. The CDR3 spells CASSPRGTGELFF. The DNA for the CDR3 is TGTGCCAGCAGCCCAAGAGGGACCGGGGAGCTGTTTTTT.

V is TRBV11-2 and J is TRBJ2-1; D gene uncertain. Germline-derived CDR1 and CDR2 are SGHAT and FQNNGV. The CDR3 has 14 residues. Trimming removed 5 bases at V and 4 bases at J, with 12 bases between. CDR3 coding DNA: TGTGCCAGCAGCCCCGCGTCCCTATACAATGAGCAGTTCTTC. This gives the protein CASSPASLYNEQFF.

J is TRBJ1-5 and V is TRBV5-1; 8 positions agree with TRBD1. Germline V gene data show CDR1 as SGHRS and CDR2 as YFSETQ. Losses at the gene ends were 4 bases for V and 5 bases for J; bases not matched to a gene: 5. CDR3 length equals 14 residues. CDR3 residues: CASSGGTGDQPQHF. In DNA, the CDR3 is TGCGCCAGCAGCGGAGGGACAGGAGATCAGCCCCAGCATTTT.

In DNA form, the CDR3 reads TGTGCCAGCAGACATGGACAGGGGTATGGCTACACCTTC. The encoded protein is CASRHGQGYGYTF. J is TRBJ1-2 and V is TRBV27; TRBD1 aligns across 9 bases. Germline values: CDR1 MNHEY, CDR2 SMNVEV (reference sequence). The CDR3 is made up of 13 amino acids. The V gene end was trimmed by 6 bases and the J gene end by 5 bases; junction bases not matched to a gene: 4.

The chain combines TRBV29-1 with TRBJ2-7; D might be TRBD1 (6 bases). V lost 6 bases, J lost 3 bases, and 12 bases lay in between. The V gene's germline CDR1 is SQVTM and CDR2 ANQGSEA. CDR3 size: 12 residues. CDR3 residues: CSVAGQHYEQYF. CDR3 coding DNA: TGCAGCGTAGCCGGACAGCACTACGAGCAGTACTTC.

The CDR3 sequence: CASSFPLGAGQGLRGYGYTF. The CDR3 DNA reads as TGTGCCAGCAGTTTTCCCTTAGGGGCGGGACAGGGCCTCAGAGGCTATGGCTACACCTTC. This rearrangement joins TRBV28 to TRBJ1-2; 9 bases agree with TRBD1. CDR1 and CDR2 (germline): MDHEN, SYDVKM. J was trimmed by 4 bases and V by 3 bases; bases with no gene match: 21. This CDR3 contains 20 residues.

The CDR3 DNA is TGTGCCAGCTCACCCGGGACAGGCGGGTATTACTACGAGCAGTACTTC. Its translation: CASSPGTGGYYYEQYF. J is TRBJ2-7 and V is TRBV18, with 8 nucleotides matching TRBD1. The junction had 10 bases not matched to a gene; V was cut back by 3 bases and J by 3 bases. Per the germline V gene, CDR1 is KGHSH and CDR2 is LQKENI. The CDR3 has 16 residues.

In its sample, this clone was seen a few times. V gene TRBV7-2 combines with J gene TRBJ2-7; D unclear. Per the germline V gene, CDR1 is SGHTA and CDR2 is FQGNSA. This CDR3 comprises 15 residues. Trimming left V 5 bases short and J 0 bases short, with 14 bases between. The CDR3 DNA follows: TGTGCCAGCAGCACGACGCCTGGGATCTCCTACGAGCAGTACTTC. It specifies CASSTTPGISYEQYF.

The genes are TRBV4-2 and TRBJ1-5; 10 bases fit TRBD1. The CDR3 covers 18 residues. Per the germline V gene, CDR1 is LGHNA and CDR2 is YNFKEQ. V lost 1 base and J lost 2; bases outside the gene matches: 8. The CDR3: CASSQVRQGADGNQPQHF. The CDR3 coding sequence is TGTGCCAGCAGCCAAGTGAGACAGGGGGCGGATGGCAATCAGCCCCAGCATTTT.

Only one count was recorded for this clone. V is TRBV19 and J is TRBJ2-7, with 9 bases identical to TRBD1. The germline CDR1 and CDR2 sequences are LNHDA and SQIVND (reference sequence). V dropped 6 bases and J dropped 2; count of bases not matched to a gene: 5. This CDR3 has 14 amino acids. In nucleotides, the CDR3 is TGTGCCAGTAGCCGAAGACAGGGGGCCTACGAGCAGTACTTC. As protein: CASSRRQGAYEQYF.

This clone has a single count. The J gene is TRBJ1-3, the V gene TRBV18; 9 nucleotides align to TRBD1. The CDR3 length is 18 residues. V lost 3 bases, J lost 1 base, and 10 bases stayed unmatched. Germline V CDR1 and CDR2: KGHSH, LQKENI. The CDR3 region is CASSPDRRTGASGNTIYF. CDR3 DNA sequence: TGTGCCAGCTCACCTGACCGGAGGACAGGGGCTTCTGGAAACACCATATATTTT. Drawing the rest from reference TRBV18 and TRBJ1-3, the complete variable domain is NAGVMQNPRHLVRRRGQEARLRCSPMKGHSHVYWYRQLPEEGLKFMVYLQKENIIDESGMPKERFSAEFPKEGPSILRIQQVVRGDSAAYFCASSPDRRTGASGNTIYFGEGSWLTVV.

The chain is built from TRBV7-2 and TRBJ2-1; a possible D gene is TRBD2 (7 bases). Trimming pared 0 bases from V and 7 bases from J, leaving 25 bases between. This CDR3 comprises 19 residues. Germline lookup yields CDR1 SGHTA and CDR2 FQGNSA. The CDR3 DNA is TGTGCCAGCAGCTTAGCGTCCCTCCTTATCGGGGGGCAGCATAATGAGCAGTTCTTC. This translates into CASSLASLLIGGQHNEQFF. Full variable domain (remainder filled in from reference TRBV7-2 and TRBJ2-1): GAGVSQSPSNKVTEKGKDVELRCDPISGHTALYWYRQSLGQGLEFLIYFQGNSAPDKSGLPSDRFSAERTGGSVSTLTIQRTQQEDSAVYLCASSLASLLIGGQHNEQFFGPGTRLTVL.

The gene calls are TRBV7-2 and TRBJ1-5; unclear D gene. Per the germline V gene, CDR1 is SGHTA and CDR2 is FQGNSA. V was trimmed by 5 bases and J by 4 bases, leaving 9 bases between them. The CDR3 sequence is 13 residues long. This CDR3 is CASSPRGNQPQHF. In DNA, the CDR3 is TGTGCCAGCAGCCCAAGAGGGAATCAGCCCCAGCATTTT.

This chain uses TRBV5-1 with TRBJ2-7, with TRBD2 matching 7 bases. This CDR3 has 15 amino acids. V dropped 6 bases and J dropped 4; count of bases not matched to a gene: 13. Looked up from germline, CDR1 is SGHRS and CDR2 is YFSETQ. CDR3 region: CASIPLGGTTYEQYF. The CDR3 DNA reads TGCGCCAGCATCCCCCTCGGGGGGACGACATACGAGCAGTACTTC.